The 5 T cell receptor beta chains below were found in one sample sequenced in a study of human T cells and chemical hapten exposure. Stated time point: pre-sensitization, week 0. The treatment was: therapeutic diphenylcyclopropenone sensitization with weekly scalp DPC. TCRdb itself ran the RACE reads through MiXCR, one entry per CDR3 protein. Seen here are 270,000 or so distinct CDR3 sequences, approximately 8% observed once, and the top ten hold about 1.2%. Sequences were derived from whole blood, sampled in connection with sensitization to the hapten diphenylcyclopropenone (DPC). All receptors come from a man between 18 and 35 years old with alopecia areata. Some clones in this sample may be carry-over from other donors' samples.

In its sample, this clonotype was seen a few times. The rearrangement joins TRBV4-1 to TRBJ2-3; tentatively, D is TRBD1 (5 bases). V was cut by 1 base and J by 0 bases, with 20 bases left in between. The CDR3 runs 19 residues. CDR1 and CDR2 (germline): MGHRA, YSYEKL. The CDR3 DNA follows: TGCGCCAGCAGCCAAGGGACCTCCCTTATAGACAGAAGCACAGATACGCAGTATTTT. It codes for CASSQGTSLIDRSTDTQYF.

In this sample, this clonotype turned up once. The chain combines TRBV7-3 with TRBJ1-1; 7 nucleotides line up with TRBD1. This CDR3 spans 14 amino acids. V gave up 5 bases and J gave up 5 bases; unmatched junction bases: 8. CDR1 and CDR2 (germline): SGHTA, FQGTGA. The CDR3 DNA reads as TGTGCCAGCAGCCCCCAGGGGGTCCGGACTGAAGCTTTCTTT. Protein: CASSPQGVRTEAFF.

This clonotype has only a few counts. J is TRBJ1-6 and V is TRBV10-1; 7 bases are a match to TRBD1. There are 14 residues in the CDR3. With V trimmed by 8 bases and J by 6 bases, 7 bases remained unmatched. Germline CDR1 and CDR2: WNHNN and SYGVQD (reference sequence). The CDR3 DNA sequence: TGCGCCAGCTCGTCAGGGGGACTTAATTCACCCCTCCACTTT. Translated, it gives CASSSGGLNSPLHF.

This clonotype was found a few times. The chain carries TRBV6-2 or TRBV6-3 and TRBJ2-7, with a weak D call TRBD1 (6 bases). The CDR3 consists of 10 residues. Germline V lookup: CDR1 MNHEY, CDR2 SVGEGT. Trimming took 10 bases from V and 3 from J, leaving 7 bases between them. The CDR3 region has the DNA TGTGCCAAAGGGGGCTACGAGCAGTACGTC. It encodes CAKGGYEQYV.

This clonotype was detected only a few times. J is TRBJ2-7 and V is TRBV6-5, with 7 bases fitting TRBD1. J was trimmed by 4 bases and V by 7 bases; bases with no gene match: 13. The CDR3 length is 15 residues. CDR1 and CDR2 from the germline V gene are MNHEY and SVGAGI. Here the CDR3 reads CASTYRTGQFYEQYF. CDR3 in DNA: TGTGCCAGCACCTACCGGACAGGTCAATTTTACGAGCAGTACTTC.